One and the same sample provided the 27 T cell receptor beta chains below, sequenced in a study of blood T cell repertoires in COVID-19. Using immunoSEQ multiplex PCR, the repertoire was profiled, and TCRdb retains in-frame clones only, with some absent. The table shows about 380,000 clones, with about four fifths occurring only once. The material sequenced was peripheral blood. All receptors come from a human donor with acute or convalescent COVID-19. The donor label of this sample is uncertain.

The count of this clone is one. V gene TRBV6-5 combines with J gene TRBJ1-2; 10 nucleotides match TRBD1. V lost 0 bases and J lost 8; bases outside the gene matches: 9. Germline assignment: CDR1 MNHEY and CDR2 SVGAGI. CDR3 size: 16 residues. The CDR3 sequence: CASSYSYKTGGYGYTF. DNA of the CDR3: TGTGCCAGCAGTTACTCCTATAAGACAGGGGGCTACGGCTACACCTTC.

The chain has TRBV27 and TRBJ1-6; no clear D. In germline, CDR1 is MNHEY, CDR2 SMNVEV (reference sequence). CDR3 length: 15 residues. Between the trimmed V and J ends, which lost 6 bases and 9 bases, there was a span of 18 bases. In DNA, the CDR3 is TGTGCCAGCAGCGTTTCCGGGTATTCGGGTTCACCCCTCCACTTT. Protein product: CASSVSGYSGSPLHF.

The chain couples TRBV19 to TRBJ1-4; D might be TRBD1 (5 bases). V was cut by 5 bases and J by 8 bases, with 18 bases left in between. The germline V gene encodes CDR1 LNHDA and CDR2 SQIVND (reference sequence). This CDR3 comprises 15 residues. CDR3 in amino acids: CASSADSLVREKLFF. In DNA, the CDR3 is TGTGCCAGTAGTGCCGACAGTCTGGTTCGAGAAAAACTGTTTTTT.

The chain links TRBV3-1 (or the pseudogene TRBV3-2) to TRBJ2-1; 8 bases align to TRBD2. Germline CDR1 is LGHDT and CDR2 is YNNKEL (reference sequence). The CDR3 sequence is 12 residues long. After removal of 1 base from V and 13 bases from J, the junction contained 3 bases not matched to a gene. CDR3 sequence: CASSQAGTSQFF. CDR3 coding DNA: TGTGCCAGCAGCCAAGCTGGGACTAGTCAGTTCTTC.

The V gene is TRBV30, the J gene TRBJ1-2; no reliable D call. This CDR3 comprises 13 residues. The V end was cut by 4 bases, the J end by 8 bases, with 17 bases between. CDR1 is GTSNPN, CDR2 SVGIG, per germline (reference sequence). The CDR3, as DNA: TGTGCCTGGAAAGGGCGAGGACTCTCGGGCTACACCTTC. Translating it yields CAWKGRGLSGYTF.

The chain employs TRBV7-8 and TRBJ1-6, with D possibly matching TRBD1 (6 bases). The CDR3 is made up of 12 amino acids. Germline loops: CDR1 SGHVS, CDR2 FQNEAQ. V lost 1 base, J lost 13 bases, and 8 bases lay in between. CDR3 loop: CASSLDRGPLHF. The CDR3, as DNA: TGTGCCAGCAGCTTAGATAGGGGGCCCCTCCACTTT.

V and J are TRBV27 and TRBJ1-2; 8 bases are a match to TRBD1. This CDR3 has 15 amino acids. Germline-derived CDR1 and CDR2 are MNHEY and SMNVEV (reference sequence). V trimming: 2 bases; J trimming: 5 bases; junction bases outside the gene matches: 7. The CDR3 bases are TGTGCCAGCAGTTTAAGCGGACAGGGTGTATATGGCTACACCTTC. It specifies CASSLSGQGVYGYTF.

This chain links TRBV3-1 (or the pseudogene TRBV3-2) with TRBJ2-2; 10 bases align to TRBD1. Germline assignment: CDR1 LGHDT and CDR2 YNNKEL (reference sequence). With 3 bases clipped from V and 4 bases from J, the junction kept 5 bases outside the gene matches. This CDR3 comprises 16 residues. The DNA of the CDR3 is TGTGCCAGCAGCCATTTTGGGACAGGGGTCACCGGGGAGCTGTTTTTT. Translated, it gives CASSHFGTGVTGELFF.

The rearrangement links TRBV7-8 to TRBJ1-1; 8 bases align to TRBD1. Germline lookup yields CDR1 SGHVS and CDR2 FQNEAQ. CDR3 length: 15 residues. V shed 6 bases, J shed 1 base, and the junction held 7 bases outside the gene matches. The CDR3 sequence is CASSQTGTGNTEAFF. The CDR3 nucleotides read TGTGCCAGCAGTCAAACCGGGACAGGGAACACTGAAGCTTTCTTT. The full variable domain, its missing parts supplied by reference TRBV7-8 and TRBJ1-1, is GAGVSQSPRYKVAKRGQDVALRCDPISGHVSLFWYQQALGQGPEFLTYFQNEAQLDKSGLPSDRFFAERPEGSVSTLKIQRTQQEDSAVYLCASSQTGTGNTEAFFGQGTRLTVV.

This clone appeared many times. The chain links TRBV3-1 (or the pseudogene TRBV3-2) to TRBJ1-1, with D perhaps TRBD1 (6 bases). The V end was cut by 5 bases, the J end by 0 bases, with 19 bases between. The CDR3 sequence is 17 residues long. From germline, CDR1 is LGHDT and CDR2 YNNKEL (reference sequence). Written as DNA, the CDR3 is TGTGCCAGCAGCGAAGCGGGACAAGGACCCATGAACACTGAAGCTTTCTTT. It is translated as CASSEAGQGPMNTEAFF.

For the CDR3, the DNA is TGTGCCAGCTCACGCAGGGGTCTCGGCACTGAAGCTTTCTTT. Translated, it gives CASSRRGLGTEAFF. The V and J genes are TRBV18 and TRBJ1-1; a possible D gene is TRBD1 (6 bases). This CDR3 region has 14 residues. V was trimmed by 4 bases and J by 4 bases, leaving 13 bases between them. Germline loops: CDR1 KGHSH, CDR2 LQKENI.

The V gene is TRBV5-6, the J gene TRBJ1-4; D may be TRBD1 (5 bases). The CDR3 is made up of 15 amino acids. CDR1 SGHDT and CDR2 YYEEEE come from the germline V gene. Deletions cut 4 bases from V and 0 bases from J, with 10 bases between. CDR3 protein: CASSVGLPTNEKLFF. The CDR3 DNA follows: TGTGCCAGCAGCGTGGGGCTCCCAACTAATGAAAAACTGTTTTTT.

This clone appeared a single time. The J gene is TRBJ2-1, the V gene TRBV11-2; tentatively, D is TRBD2 (6 bases). V dropped 3 bases and J dropped 0 bases, with 15 bases sitting between them. This CDR3 contains 17 residues. CDR1 is SGHAT and CDR2 is FQNNGV in the germline V gene. CDR3 region: CASSLEGGVLSYNEQFF. The CDR3 DNA sequence: TGTGCCAGCAGCTTGGAAGGCGGGGTTCTCTCCTACAATGAGCAGTTCTTC.

This rearrangement joins TRBV18 to TRBJ2-7; D may be TRBD2 (6 bases). V lost 2 bases to trimming and J lost 12 bases, with 20 bases between them. This CDR3 comprises 14 residues. Germline lookup yields CDR1 KGHSH and CDR2 LQKENI. The CDR3 here is CASSPTGLIRDPYF. The CDR3 DNA reads as TGTGCCAGCTCACCAACGGGACTGATTAGAGATCCGTACTTC. The full variable domain, with the rest looked up from reference TRBV18 and TRBJ2-7, is NAGVMQNPRHLVRRRGQEARLRCSPMKGHSHVYWYRQLPEEGLKFMVYLQKENIIDESGMPKERFSAEFPKEGPSILRIQQVVRGDSAAYFCASSPTGLIRDPYFGPGTRLTVT.

The gene calls are TRBV28 and TRBJ2-2; D gene unclear. CDR1 MDHEN and CDR2 SYDVKM come from the germline V gene. CDR3 length equals 12 residues. The V end was cut by 6 bases, the J end by 0 bases, with 2 bases between. The CDR3 DNA sequence: TGTGCCAGCAGCACGAACACCGGGGAGCTGTTTTTT. It is translated as CASSTNTGELFF.

The chain joins TRBV7-9 to TRBJ2-4, with TRBD2 matching over 7 bases. Germline-derived CDR1 and CDR2 are SEHNR and FQNEAQ (reference sequence). The junction had 6 bases not matched to a gene; V was cut back by 8 bases and J by 5 bases. This CDR3 comprises 13 residues. The CDR3 here is CASALRGENIQYF. Here the CDR3 DNA reads TGTGCCAGCGCTCTCCGGGGGGAAAACATTCAGTACTTC. Filled out from reference TRBV7-9 and TRBJ2-4, the complete variable domain reads DTGVSQNPRHKITKRGQNVTFRCDPISEHNRLYWYRQTLGQGPEFLTYFQNEAQLEKSRLLSDRFSAERPKGSFSTLEIQRTEQGDSAMYLCASALRGENIQYFGAGTRLSVL.

This clone was picked up one time. This rearrangement joins TRBV5-4 to TRBJ1-1; 12 nucleotides align to TRBD1. There are 15 residues in the CDR3. CDR1 and CDR2 from the germline V gene are SGHNT and YYREEE (reference sequence). V shed 0 bases, J shed 11 bases, and the junction held 8 bases outside the gene matches. The CDR3 bases are TGTGCCAGCAGCTTGGGAGGGACAGGGGGCAATAAGGCTTTCTTT. Its translation is CASSLGGTGGNKAFF.

This sequence joins TRBV2 and TRBJ1-2; 8 positions agree with TRBD1. The length of the CDR3 is 13 residues. The J segment lost 6 bases and the V segment lost 2 bases, leaving 2 bases of the junction unmatched. Germline V gives CDR1 SNHLY, CDR2 FYNNEI. CDR3 protein: CASSEQGAHGYTF. The CDR3 DNA is TGTGCCAGCAGTGAACAGGGGGCGCATGGCTACACCTTC.

The rearrangement joins TRBV30 to TRBJ1-1; D gene uncertain. Per the germline V gene, CDR1 is GTSNPN and CDR2 is SVGIG (reference sequence). V was trimmed by 3 bases and J by 0 bases, leaving 5 bases between them. This CDR3 contains 12 residues. The DNA of the CDR3 is TGTGCCTGGAGCCATGTGAACACTGAAGCTTTCTTT. This encodes CAWSHVNTEAFF.

The rearrangement uses TRBV6-5 and TRBJ1-2; 7 bases are shared with TRBD1. Germline V gives CDR1 MNHEY, CDR2 SVGAGI. The CDR3 spans 15 residues. V shed 7 bases and J 2 bases; nucleotides not matched to a gene: 10. This CDR3 reads CASIPAPGQNYGYTF. For the CDR3, the DNA is TGTGCCAGCATCCCTGCCCCGGGACAGAACTATGGCTACACCTTC.

V and J are TRBV7-8 and TRBJ2-2; maybe TRBD1 (6 bases). The CDR3 loop spans 17 amino acids. Trimming took 5 bases from V and 5 from J, leaving 21 bases between them. Germline CDR1 SGHVS, CDR2 FQNEAQ. CDR3 coding DNA: TGTGCCAGCAGCCTACCCCGGAGGACAGACCCAACCGGGGAGCTGTTTTTT. Translated: CASSLPRRTDPTGELFF.

This clone has only one observation. V is TRBV27 and J is TRBJ1-1; TRBD1 matches at 7 bases. The trim removed 6 bases at V and 6 bases at J, leaving 4 bases unmatched. The CDR3 has 12 residues. Germline V gene sequence: CDR1 MNHEY, CDR2 SMNVEV (reference sequence). The DNA for the CDR3 is TGTGCCAGCAGGGGAGACAGGGCTGAAGCTTTCTTT. Protein product: CASRGDRAEAFF.

The genes are TRBV7-9 and TRBJ2-2; 7 bases are a match to TRBD1. CDR1 SEHNR and CDR2 FQNEAQ come from the germline V gene (reference sequence). This CDR3 region has 14 residues. V was pared by 5 bases and J by 4 bases, with 4 bases of the junction left unmatched. The CDR3 DNA sequence: TGTGCCAGCAGCGCATACAGGGGCACCGGGGAGCTGTTTTTT. Its translation is CASSAYRGTGELFF.

V is TRBV6-5 and J is TRBJ2-1; D call uncertain. V was shortened by 6 bases and J by 5 bases, with 8 bases between the two germline ends. Germline V lookup: CDR1 MNHEY, CDR2 SVGAGI. CDR3 length equals 12 residues. The CDR3 loop reads CASRLLDNEQFF. CDR3 DNA: TGTGCCAGCAGGTTACTCGACAATGAGCAGTTCTTC.

The chain recombines TRBV5-1 with TRBJ1-1; unclear D gene. V was pared by 6 bases and J by 1 base, with 16 bases between. The CDR3 extends over 15 amino acids. The germline CDR1 and CDR2 sequences are SGHRS and YFSETQ. This CDR3 reads CASKNNPRGNTEAFF. The CDR3, as DNA: TGCGCCAGCAAGAACAACCCACGTGGGAACACTGAAGCTTTCTTT. Based on the CDR3 plus reference TRBV5-1 and TRBJ1-1, the full variable domain is KAGVTQTPRYLIKTRGQQVTLSCSPISGHRSVSWYQQTPGQGLQFLFEYFSETQRNKGNFPGRFSGRQFSNSRSEMNVSTLELGDSALYLCASKNNPRGNTEAFFGQGTRLTVV.

The chain carries TRBV3-1 (or the pseudogene TRBV3-2) and TRBJ1-4, with a possible D match to TRBD1 (5 bases). The germline V gene has CDR1 LGHDT and CDR2 YNNKEL (reference sequence). The CDR3 is made up of 13 amino acids. Trimming shortened V by 4 bases and J by 7 bases, and 10 bases separated the two germline ends. CDR3 amino acids: CASSLGGTEKLFF. The DNA of the CDR3 is TGTGCCAGCAGCCTCGGAGGGACTGAAAAACTGTTTTTT.

This chain uses TRBV2 with TRBJ1-2; D ambiguous. From germline, CDR1 is SNHLY and CDR2 FYNNEI. This CDR3 is 13 amino acids long. Trimming shortened V by 4 bases and J by 4 bases, and 10 bases separated the two germline ends. The CDR3 is CASSAELIYGYTF. CDR3 coding DNA: TGTGCCAGCAGTGCCGAGCTTATCTATGGCTACACCTTC.